The 14 T cell receptor beta chains given below trace back to one sample, sequenced in a study of cytotoxic CD8 clonotypes in ibrutinib-treated CLL (dated by TCRdb to about 2021). The receptor library was made with the immunoSEQ multiplex PCR assay. In TCRdb, the immuneACCESS table is reduced to in-frame sequences with V and J assigned. These tables do not hold every clone; where another copy was compared, an unresolved V gene accounts for under half, and the others remain unexplained. The table for this sample lists around 310,000 clones; just under 80% of them were counted only once. More than 6% of the sample is taken by the ten largest. Sequences were derived from PBMCs, sampled before ibrutinib treatment. The receptors were sampled from a human donor with chronic lymphocytic leukemia.

This chain uses TRBV4-1 with TRBJ1-2, with a possible D match to TRBD1 (5 bases). CDR1 and CDR2 from the germline V gene are MGHRA and YSYEKL. The V end lost 0 bases, the J end lost 4 bases, and 15 bases lay between the germline ends. The CDR3 has 16 amino acids. CDR3 sequence reads: CASSQDPRADSYGYTF. The CDR3 nucleotides read TGCGCCAGCAGCCAAGACCCCAGGGCTGACTCCTATGGCTACACCTTC.

J is TRBJ2-1 and V is TRBV9; D remains ambiguous. The V end was cut by 4 bases, the J end by 6 bases, with 5 bases between. Germline CDR1 is SGDLS and CDR2 is YYNGEE. The CDR3 runs 11 residues. CDR3 bases: TGTGCCAGCAGCACCCTCAATGAGCAGTTCTTC. Amino acid sequence: CASSTLNEQFF.

V and J are TRBV7-8 and TRBJ2-1, with TRBD2 identical over 13 bases. V dropped 5 bases and J dropped 0; count of bases not matched to a gene: 10. CDR1 is SGHVS, CDR2 FQNEAQ, per germline. The CDR3 sequence is 19 residues long. The CDR3 DNA follows: TGTGCCAGCAGCCCAAGGACTAGCGGGAGTGGGGGCTCCTACAATGAGCAGTTCTTC. Protein product: CASSPRTSGSGGSYNEQFF.

This chain joins TRBV11-3 and TRBJ2-1; no reliable D call. The CDR3 length is 17 residues. V was clipped by 3 bases and J by 1 base, with 16 bases between them. Looked up from germline, CDR1 is SGHNT and CDR2 is YENEEA. CDR3 DNA: TGTGCCAGCAGCTTGGCCGGGTGGGATGCTTCCTACAATGAGCAGTTCTTC. Amino acid sequence: CASSLAGWDASYNEQFF.

The chain recombines TRBV29-1 with TRBJ2-4; TRBD2 matches at 11 bases. The CDR3 has 13 amino acids. Germline V gene data show CDR1 as SQVTM and CDR2 as ANQGSEA. Trimming at V came to 6 bases and at J to 3 bases, leaving 1 base not matched to a gene. The CDR3 loop is CSVLAGVKNIQYF. The CDR3 coding sequence is TGCAGCGTACTAGCGGGAGTCAAAAACATTCAGTACTTC.

The chain joins TRBV7-2 to TRBJ2-7; TRBD1 matches at 7 bases. The germline CDR1 and CDR2 sequences are SGHTA and FQGNSA. V lost 4 bases, J lost 0 bases, and 9 bases stayed unmatched. This CDR3 contains 16 residues. The CDR3 nucleotides read TGTGCCAGCAGCTCCCGGACAGGCCCCTTCTCCTACGAGCAGTACTTC. Translating gives CASSSRTGPFSYEQYF. Full variable domain (remainder filled in from reference TRBV7-2 and TRBJ2-7): GAGVSQSPSNKVTEKGKDVELRCDPISGHTALYWYRQSLGQGLEFLIYFQGNSAPDKSGLPSDRFSAERTGGSVSTLTIQRTQQEDSAVYLCASSSRTGPFSYEQYFGPGTRLTVT.

This chain connects TRBV2 to TRBJ2-2, with D hard to call. CDR1 is SNHLY, CDR2 FYNNEI, per germline. This CDR3 spans 13 amino acids. V dropped 6 bases and J dropped 4 bases, with 9 bases sitting between them. CDR3 loop: CASRRMGTGELFF. The CDR3 DNA reads TGTGCCAGCAGGCGGATGGGCACCGGGGAGCTGTTTTTT.

V usage is TRBV30 and J usage is TRBJ2-7; D may be TRBD1 or TRBD2 (6 bases each). Germline lookup yields CDR1 GTSNPN and CDR2 SVGIG (reference sequence). Trimming shortened V by 0 bases and J by 6 bases, and 24 bases separated the two germline ends. The CDR3 extends over 17 amino acids. The CDR3 DNA is TGTGCCTGGAGTGTAAGGTGGACGGGGGCCGGTGTAAGCGAGCAGTACTTC. Translation: CAWSVRWTGAGVSEQYF. Looking up the rest from reference TRBV30 and TRBJ2-7 gives the full variable domain: SQTIHQWPATLVQPVGSPLSLECTVEGTSNPNLYWYRQAAGRGLQLLFYSVGIGQISSEVPQNLSASRPQDRQFILSSKKLLLSDSGFYLCAWSVRWTGAGVSEQYFGPGTRLTVT.

V and J are TRBV19 and TRBJ1-2; D uncertain. The CDR3 runs to 13 residues. Trimming cost V 7 bases and J 6 bases, with 15 bases left between them. Germline V CDR1 and CDR2: LNHDA, SQIVND (reference sequence). The CDR3 region has the DNA TGTGCCAGTACCCGAGGGTGGGGAGATGGCTACACCTTC. Encoded protein: CASTRGWGDGYTF.

In regard to this clone: The sample contains more than one DNA sequence encoding this CDR3. V usage is TRBV30 and J usage is TRBJ1-5; D not certain. V shed 0 bases and J shed 3 bases, with 6 bases lying between them. CDR3 length: 13 amino acids. Germline V CDR1 and CDR2: GTSNPN, SVGIG (reference sequence). This chain's CDR3 is CAWSVRSNQPQHF. The CDR3 DNA sequence: TGTGCCTGGAGTGTACGCTCCAATCAGCCCCAGCATTTT.

The chain couples TRBV6-1 to TRBJ2-3; tentative D call: TRBD2 (6 bases). Germline V lookup: CDR1 MNHNS, CDR2 SASEGT. This CDR3 is 16 amino acids long. The V gene lost 4 bases and the J gene lost 4 bases, with 18 bases spanning the gap. The DNA for the CDR3 is TGTGCCAGCAGTGGGGCGCCCGGGACTTCTTCAGATACGCAGTATTTT. Encoded protein: CASSGAPGTSSDTQYF.

The CDR3 DNA reads TGTGCCAGTAGTATTGGCGGGTCAGAAGAGACCCAGTACTTC. Translating gives CASSIGGSEETQYF. The chain employs TRBV19 and TRBJ2-5; possible D gene TRBD2, 5 bases. The V end was cut by 3 bases, the J end by 3 bases, with 11 bases between. The germline V gene encodes CDR1 LNHDA and CDR2 SQIVND (reference sequence). The CDR3 sequence is 14 residues long.

The gene calls are TRBV27 and TRBJ2-7; D gene ambiguous. Per germline, CDR1 MNHEY and CDR2 SMNVEV (reference sequence). The CDR3 consists of 12 residues. V lost 5 bases and J 5 bases, leaving 10 bases between the germline ends. The CDR3 nucleotides read TGTGCCAGCAGTCCCTCCTACCACGAGCAGTACTTC. This sequence encodes CASSPSYHEQYF.

CDR3 region: CASSFLAADGYTF. CDR3 sequence (DNA): TGTGCCAGCAGTTTTCTGGCAGCTGATGGCTACACCTTC. The chain recombines TRBV28 with TRBJ1-2; D remains ambiguous. The germline V gene encodes CDR1 MDHEN and CDR2 SYDVKM. The V end was cut by 3 bases, the J end by 6 bases, with 11 bases between. This CDR3 has 13 amino acids.